This TCR beta chain was captured by sequencing in a study of T cells in Graves' hyperthyroidism and ophthalmopathy (dated by TCRdb to the late 2010s). Regarding the research as a whole: Peripheral blood samples were taken at the time of initial diagnosis, prior to any treatment. The approximately 90 discovery patients were divided at random into training and test sets in a 7:3 ratio. In more than five Graves' hyperthyroidism patients, the study also compared T-cell repertoires from thyroid tissue with T-cell repertoires from blood. Once sampling was done, hyperthyroidism patients were given methimazole at a starting dose of 30 mg daily, whereas ophthalmopathy patients were given high-dose intravenous methylprednisolone. According to the paper, TCR Vbeta CDR3 sequencing was carried out on more than 120 peripheral blood samples, which came from over 40 ophthalmopathy, under 85 hyperthyroidism and about 17 progressor patients. TCR V-J signatures able to tell the groups apart were searched for in a discovery cohort of some 97 patients, of whom over 40 had Graves' ophthalmopathy and roughly 59 had stable Graves' hyperthyroidism. An independent validation cohort of around 19 hyperthyroidism patients and over 15 patients who later progressed to ophthalmopathy tested prospective prediction of ophthalmopathy. The investigation overall reported the following: Most expanded thyroid clonotypes (frequency above 0.001) were also detected in blood, suggesting blood repertoires may reflect thyroid immune responses. Sample size was not statistically predetermined, and investigators were not blinded to group allocation. In validation, the model predicted progression to ophthalmopathy with approximately 71% sensitivity and over 72% specificity, a median of around six months before onset. A model built on a 13 V-J signature distinguished ophthalmopathy from stable hyperthyroidism, reaching approximately 89% sensitivity and 81.08% specificity in cross-validation and 80%/75% in testing.

This clonotype has just a few counts. Its antigen has not been determined. Per-base quality was not reported, and no clone a single base away is much larger than it. V is cut back by 3 bases and J by 5 bases, with 8 bases in the junction unmatched. Based on the germline V gene (reference sequence), the CDR1 and CDR2 sequences are SGHAT and FQDESV. The CDR3 holds 16 amino acids from the cysteine to the phenylalanine. The CDR3 DNA has 48 bases and is translated from base 1. TCR beta CDR3 regions were amplified from RNA transcripts. The TCR CDR3 was subjected to a first round of RT-PCR using the HTBI primer set and the Qiagen OneStep RT-PCR kit. Libraries were constructed in a second round of multiplex PCR, after which size selection and purification were carried out. Paired-end sequencing of the libraries was performed with 100 bp reads on an Illumina HiSeq2000. Regarding the original processing steps: SOAPnuke was used to process the raw data, throwing out any read that contained adapters or uncalled bases, had a mean Phred below 15, or lacked an exact constant-primer or identifier match. High-quality paired reads were merged with COPE v1.2.5, and unique nucleotide sequences were defined as clonotypes. MiTCR v1.1 was used to align the clonotypes against IMGT TRBV, TRBD and TRBJ reference segments. The analysis included only V-J combinations with a frequency above 0.0001, which together covered about 99% of the repertoires. The TCS score was defined as the ratio of F50 (clonal expansion) to E x V (chaos), calculated using BLOSUM62-based TCRdist between CDR3 peptides within each V-J. Welch's t-statistics and random forest reduced fewer than 600 V-J features to 13, which were used in a naive Bayes classifier (R e1071). TCRdb reprocessed the public reads (quality trimming at Q25 with fastp, clone calling with MiXCR) and kept in-frame beta chains. Each CDR3 protein appears once, grouped with its most common genes and DNA. TCRdb assigned the V and J calls; the authors' analysis was not used. This sample is represented by 500,000 or so distinct CDR3 sequences; approximately 17% of them were singletons. Of the sample, 17% falls within the top ten clones.

In the ophthalmopathy patients, disease was moderately to severely active, with a Clinical Activity Score of 3 or more, a NOSPECS grade of 4 or more, and a duration of less than 3 months. Patients with uncontrolled infections, other autoimmune diseases, pregnancy or lactation were excluded. Diagnoses were established on the basis of clinical symptoms, serum thyroxine and TRAb, thyroid ultrasound, and orbital computed tomography. Ficoll-Paque density gradient centrifugation was used to isolate PBMCs from about 9.4 ml of fresh peripheral blood. Trizol reagent was used to extract total RNA, and RNA quality was then checked on an Agilent 2100 Bioanalyzer.

This receptor was obtained from a young woman with Graves' ophthalmopathy. Sequencing used blood. Recombination connected TRBV11-1 to TRBJ1-3, with 9 bases aligning to TRBD1. The CDR3 reads CASSLEDRGFRNTIYF. The nucleotides are TGTGCCAGCAGCTTGGAGGACAGGGGATTTAGAAACACCATATATTTT.